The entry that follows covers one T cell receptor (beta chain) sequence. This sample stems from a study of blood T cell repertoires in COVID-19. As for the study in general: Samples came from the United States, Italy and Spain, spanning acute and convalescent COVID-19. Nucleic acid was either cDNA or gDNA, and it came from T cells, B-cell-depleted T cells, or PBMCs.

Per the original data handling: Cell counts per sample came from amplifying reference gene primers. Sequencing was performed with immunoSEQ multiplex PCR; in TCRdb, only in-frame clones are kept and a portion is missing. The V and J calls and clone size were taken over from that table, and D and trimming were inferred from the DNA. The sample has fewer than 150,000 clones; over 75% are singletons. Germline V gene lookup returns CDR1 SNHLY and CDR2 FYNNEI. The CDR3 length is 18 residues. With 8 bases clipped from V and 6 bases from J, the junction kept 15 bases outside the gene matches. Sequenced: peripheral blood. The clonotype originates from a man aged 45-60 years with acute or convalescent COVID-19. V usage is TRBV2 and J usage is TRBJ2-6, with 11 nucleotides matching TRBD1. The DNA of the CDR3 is TGTGCCAGCGGACTACCGGACAGGGGGCCCCTAACGGCCAACGTCCTGACTTTC. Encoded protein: CASGLPDRGPLTANVLTF.